Detailed here is one TCR beta chain. Antigen: not known. These data are taken from a study of follicular helper T cells after annual influenza vaccination. Overall study findings and caveats: Most later recoveries of Day 7 ICOS+CD38+ clones were ICOS-CD38- cTfh.

Repertoires were generated with immunoSEQ multiplex PCR, while TCRdb's copy carries only in-frame clones and drops some. The sample consists of more than 7,000 clones, 75% to 85% of them appearing once. V lost 5 bases to trimming and J lost 3 bases, with 13 bases between them. Germline V gene data show CDR1 as SQVTM and CDR2 as ANQGSEA. CDR3 length: 14 residues. Indicated time point: 2013-2014 season, 7 days after vaccination. No donor had influenza vaccine in the prior 6 months; all lived in the community. Sorted cTfh were non-naive CD4+CXCR5+PD-1+, either ICOS+CD38+ or ICOS-CD38-. This sequence originates from an adult who received the influenza vaccine. Sequenced here: CXCR5+ CD38- circulating T follicular helper cells from blood, sampled 7 days after influenza vaccination. Subset: circulating Tfh, non-naive CD4+CXCR5+PD-1+ (ICOS+CD38+ or ICOS-CD38-). The chain is built from TRBV29-1 and TRBJ2-2; perhaps TRBD2 as D (5 bases). In nucleotides, the CDR3 is TGCAGCGTTAATGGCCCCGGGGACACCGGGGAGCTGTTTTTT. As protein: CSVNGPGDTGELFF.